The present entry profiles one TCR beta chain with its context. This clone's antigen is unknown. Per-nucleotide qualities are absent, and no much larger clonotype sits a single base away. Peripheral blood CD8+ and CD4+ T cells from healthy donors, Susac syndrome patients and multiple sclerosis patients were profiled by high-throughput TCR beta sequencing. Multiple sclerosis controls were treatment-naive patients with stable or active relapsing-remitting disease fulfilling revised McDonald criteria. CD8+ TEMRA cells were enriched by FACS, while bulk CD8+ and CD4+ T cells were purified by magnetic negative isolation. Blood was collected in EDTA tubes and processed within 24 hours, with PBMCs isolated through density gradient centrifugation. PBMCs destined for TCR sequencing were cryopreserved in liquid nitrogen and later thawed in a 37 °C water bath. The sorted or isolated CD4+, CD8+ and CD8+ TEMRA cells had a purity of 90% or higher.

The sample comes from a study of CD8 T cells in Susac syndrome (dated 2019 in TCRdb). Study-wide context: The study used repertoire sequencing to test whether antigen drove CD8+ T cell activation and differentiation in Susac syndrome. Clonality of the CD8+ T cell repertoire was compared between more than 10 healthy donors, about 14 Susac syndrome patients and approximately 16 multiple sclerosis patients. On the study overall, not on this receptor specifically: The TCR sequencing and HLA analysis was acknowledged to have included a relatively small number of individuals.

RNA was extracted using the RNeasy kit, and roughly 0.45 to 1 microgram was reverse transcribed with random hexamers. The immunoSEQ multiplex PCR assay, covering 54 Vbeta and 13 Jbeta segments, was used to amplify TCR beta CDR3 regions. Bias from PCR amplification was corrected by using a synthetic template baseline for primer optimization and for computational correction. The study's processing was this. Only productive sequences were kept, with reads annotated to V, D and J genes according to IMGT and analyzed in immunoSEQ Analyzer. Clonality was computed as one minus Shannon entropy normalized by log2 of the number of productive unique sequences. For each patient and control, public and private clones were evaluated among the 100 most prevalent clones. Susac-specific clones were defined as absent from healthy and MS cohorts, around 970 published viral clones and other ImmuneACCESS disease sequences. TCRdb took the public reads, trimmed them with fastp at Q25, ran MiXCR for clone calling and kept in-frame beta chains. CDR3 protein sequences are deduplicated, and each keeps its most common genes and DNA. TCRdb's processing, not the authors' own work, is the source of the V and J calls. Present in this sample are roughly 150,000 distinct CDR3 sequences, nearly 97% of which were seen just once. 0.13% to 0.15% of the sample is held by the ten biggest clonotypes.

The germline V end is reduced by 0 bases and the J end by 0 bases; junction bases left unmatched: 2. The germline V gene provides CDR1 SGDLS and CDR2 YYNGEE. The CDR3 numbers 16 residues from cysteine through phenylalanine. Just the 48-base CDR3 DNA is kept, in frame starting at base 1. Specimen: CD8+ T cells from PBMCs. The sequence derives from a human donor with multiple sclerosis. The sequence is built from TRBV9 and TRBJ2-3; 9 bases in the middle match TRBD2. This receptor has the CDR3 CASSVAAGGSTDTQYF. The bases read TGTGCCAGCAGCGTAGCAGCGGGGGGAAGCACAGATACGCAGTATTTT.